Listed below are T cell receptor beta chains from one sample, sequenced in a study of control samples from healthy donors and cancer patients. Sequencing was performed with immunoSEQ multiplex PCR; in TCRdb, only in-frame clones are kept and a portion is missing. Of 84,000 or so clones listed, 84% are singletons. Sequencing used PBMCs. These receptors were obtained from a man in his sixties with head and neck cancer. The CDR3 runs from the conserved cysteine through the conserved F or W. D genes are given only for firm matches. Clone size is not always given. Where it is, it says once, few, many or a class for expanded clones.

clone_size	v_call	d_call	j_call	cdr3_aa	cdr3_nt
NA	TRBV5-4	NA	TRBJ1-3	CASSLAGLGNTIYF	TGTGCCAGCAGCTTGGCAGGGCTGGGAAACACCATATATTTT
NA	TRBV10-1	TRBD1	TRBJ1-1	CATNRGLGTEAFF	TGCGCCACCAACAGGGGGCTGGGGACTGAAGCTTTCTTT
NA	TRBV10-1	TRBD1	TRBJ2-1	CASRLGQGSYNEQFF	TGCGCCAGCAGATTGGGACAGGGCTCCTACAATGAGCAGTTCTTC
NA	TRBV3-1/TRBV3-2	TRBD1	TRBJ2-7	CASSPTGTNYEQYF	TGTGCCAGCAGCCCGACAGGGACAAATTACGAGCAGTACTTC
NA	TRBV28	TRBD1	TRBJ1-3	CASGSQGTGNTIYF	TGTGCCAGCGGTTCACAGGGGACTGGAAACACCATATATTTT
NA	TRBV12-5	NA	TRBJ2-3	CASGLWSRQTQYF	TGTGCTAGTGGTTTGTGGTCCCGCCAAACGCAGTATTTT
once	TRBV18	NA	TRBJ1-5	CASSRGAEQPQHF	TGTGCCAGCTCGAGGGGGGCCGAACAGCCCCAGCATTTT
NA	TRBV10-3	TRBD2	TRBJ2-7	CASLPGIAGLAGTSYEQYF	TGTGCCTCACTCCCGGGCATTGCCGGACTAGCGGGGACCTCCTACGAGCAGTACTTC
NA	TRBV12-3/TRBV12-4	TRBD2	TRBJ2-5	CATTRGGGLVYF	TGTGCCACCACCAGGGGAGGGGGACTAGTGTACTTC
NA	TRBV18	NA	TRBJ2-3	CASSTSAGGGTDTQYF	TGTGCCAGCTCAACCTCAGCAGGCGGCGGCACAGATACGCAGTATTTT
NA	TRBV2	TRBD2	TRBJ2-7	CASSGQRETEQYF	TGTGCCAGCAGTGGGCAGCGGGAGACCGAGCAGTACTTC
NA	TRBV11-3	NA	TRBJ2-3	CASSFGRVPQDTQYF	TGTGCCAGCAGCTTCGGCAGAGTCCCGCAAGATACGCAGTATTTT
few	TRBV27	NA	TRBJ1-5	CASRQEGSSNQPQHF	TGTGCCAGCAGGCAGGAGGGGTCCAGCAATCAGCCCCAGCATTTT
NA	TRBV28	NA	TRBJ2-1	CASSPPSSVNSYNEQFF	TGTGCCAGCAGTCCCCCCAGTAGCGTAAACTCCTACAATGAGCAGTTCTTC
NA	TRBV11-1	TRBD2	TRBJ2-1	CASSPTSGSSYNEQFF	TGTGCCAGCAGCCCGACTAGCGGGAGCTCCTACAATGAGCAGTTCTTC
few	TRBV24-1	TRBD2	TRBJ2-5	CATSDFWASGGQETQYF	TGTGCCACCAGTGATTTTTGGGCTAGCGGGGGGCAAGAGACCCAGTACTTC
NA	TRBV6-2/TRBV6-3	TRBD1	TRBJ2-3	CASSRQGVDTDTQYF	TGTGCCAGCAGTCGACAGGGAGTGGACACAGATACGCAGTATTTT
NA	TRBV5-1	TRBD1	TRBJ1-2	CASSFGQGEGYGYTF	TGCGCCAGCAGCTTTGGACAGGGCGAGGGGTATGGCTACACCTTC
once	TRBV2	NA	TRBJ2-3	CASSDGRGLVSTDTQYF	TGTGCCAGCAGTGACGGGAGGGGGCTGGTTAGCACAGATACGCAGTATTTT
NA	TRBV11-2	TRBD1	TRBJ2-4	CASSLDRGSKNIQYF	TGTGCCAGCAGCTTAGACAGGGGGTCCAAAAACATTCAGTACTTC
once	TRBV5-1	TRBD2	TRBJ2-1	CASRWGVAGSYNEQFF	TGCGCCAGCAGGTGGGGGGTAGCGGGCTCCTACAATGAGCAGTTCTTC
NA	TRBV27	NA	TRBJ1-1	CASIQSGGRAWSTEAFF	TGTGCCAGCATCCAAAGTGGGGGACGGGCCTGGAGCACTGAAGCTTTCTTT
NA	TRBV4-2	NA	TRBJ2-6	CASSQERMVSGANVLTF	TGTGCCAGCAGCCAAGAACGGATGGTCTCTGGGGCCAACGTCCTGACTTTC
NA	TRBV18	NA	TRBJ1-5	CASSPGPGPQPQHF	TGTGCCAGCTCCCCGGGACCAGGTCCTCAGCCCCAGCATTTT
NA	TRBV13	NA	TRBJ2-7	CASSFELRAYEQYF	TGTGCCAGCAGCTTTGAGCTACGCGCCTACGAGCAGTACTTC
NA	TRBV12-3/TRBV12-4	TRBD1	TRBJ1-5	CASSLQGGQPQHF	TGTGCCAGCAGCCTACAGGGGGGTCAGCCCCAGCATTTT